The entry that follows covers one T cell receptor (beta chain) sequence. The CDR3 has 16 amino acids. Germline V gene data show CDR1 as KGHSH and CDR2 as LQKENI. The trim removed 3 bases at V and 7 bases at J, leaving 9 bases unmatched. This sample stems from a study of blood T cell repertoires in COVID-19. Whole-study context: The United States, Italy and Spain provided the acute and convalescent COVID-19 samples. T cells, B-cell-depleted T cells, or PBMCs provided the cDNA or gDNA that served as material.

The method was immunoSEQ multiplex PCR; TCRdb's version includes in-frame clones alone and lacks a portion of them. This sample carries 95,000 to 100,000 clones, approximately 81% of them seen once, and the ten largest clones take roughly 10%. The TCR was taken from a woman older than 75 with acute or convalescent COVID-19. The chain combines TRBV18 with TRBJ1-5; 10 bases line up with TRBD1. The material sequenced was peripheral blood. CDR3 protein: CASSPGGTGEGQPQHF. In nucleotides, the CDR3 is TGTGCCAGCTCACCGGGGGGGACAGGGGAAGGACAGCCCCAGCATTTT.